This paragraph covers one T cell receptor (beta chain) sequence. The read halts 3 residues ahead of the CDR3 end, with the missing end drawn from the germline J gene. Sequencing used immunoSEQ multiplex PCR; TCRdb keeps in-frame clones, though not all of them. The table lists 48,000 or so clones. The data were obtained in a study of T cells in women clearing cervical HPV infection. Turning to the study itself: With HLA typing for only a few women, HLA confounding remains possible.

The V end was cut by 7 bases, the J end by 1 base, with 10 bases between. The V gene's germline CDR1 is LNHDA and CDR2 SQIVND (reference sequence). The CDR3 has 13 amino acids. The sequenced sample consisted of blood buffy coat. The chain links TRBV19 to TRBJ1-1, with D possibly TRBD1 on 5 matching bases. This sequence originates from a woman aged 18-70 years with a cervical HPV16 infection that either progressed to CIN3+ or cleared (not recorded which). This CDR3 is CASTTTGNTEAFF. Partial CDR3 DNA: TGTGCCAGTACTACTACAGGGAACACTGAA.